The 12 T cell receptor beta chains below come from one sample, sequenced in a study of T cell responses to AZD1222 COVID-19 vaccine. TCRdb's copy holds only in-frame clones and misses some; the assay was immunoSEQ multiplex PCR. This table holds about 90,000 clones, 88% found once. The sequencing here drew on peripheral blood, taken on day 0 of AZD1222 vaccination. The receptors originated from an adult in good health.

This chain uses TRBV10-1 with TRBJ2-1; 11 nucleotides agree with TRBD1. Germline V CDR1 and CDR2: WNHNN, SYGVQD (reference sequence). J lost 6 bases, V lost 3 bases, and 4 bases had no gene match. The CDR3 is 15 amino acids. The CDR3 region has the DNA TGCGCCAGCAGTGAACCGGGACAGGGGGTCAATGAGCAGTTCTTC. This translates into CASSEPGQGVNEQFF.

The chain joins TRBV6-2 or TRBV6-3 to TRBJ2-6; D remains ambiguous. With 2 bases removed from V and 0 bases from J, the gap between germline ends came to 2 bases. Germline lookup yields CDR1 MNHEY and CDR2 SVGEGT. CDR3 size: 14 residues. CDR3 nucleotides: TGTGCCAGCAGTTACAGCTCTGGGGCCAACGTCCTGACTTTC. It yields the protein CASSYSSGANVLTF.

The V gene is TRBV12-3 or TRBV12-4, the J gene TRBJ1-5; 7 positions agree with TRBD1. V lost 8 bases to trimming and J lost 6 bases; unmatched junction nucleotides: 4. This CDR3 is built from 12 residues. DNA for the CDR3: TGTGCCAGCGGACAGGTGCGTCAGCCCCAGCATTTT. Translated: CASGQVRQPQHF.

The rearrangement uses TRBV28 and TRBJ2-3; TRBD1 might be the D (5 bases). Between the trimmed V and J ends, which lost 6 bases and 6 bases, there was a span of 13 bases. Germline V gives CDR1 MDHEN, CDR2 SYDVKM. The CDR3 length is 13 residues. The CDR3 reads CASSSTVVDTQYF. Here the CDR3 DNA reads TGTGCCAGCAGCTCGACAGTCGTGGATACGCAGTATTTT.

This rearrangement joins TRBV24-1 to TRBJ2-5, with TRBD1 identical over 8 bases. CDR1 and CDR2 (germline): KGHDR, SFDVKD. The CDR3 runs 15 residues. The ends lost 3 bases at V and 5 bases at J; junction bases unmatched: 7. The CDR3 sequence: CATSDPRGHQETQYF. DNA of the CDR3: TGTGCCACCAGTGATCCCAGGGGGCATCAGGAGACCCAGTACTTC.

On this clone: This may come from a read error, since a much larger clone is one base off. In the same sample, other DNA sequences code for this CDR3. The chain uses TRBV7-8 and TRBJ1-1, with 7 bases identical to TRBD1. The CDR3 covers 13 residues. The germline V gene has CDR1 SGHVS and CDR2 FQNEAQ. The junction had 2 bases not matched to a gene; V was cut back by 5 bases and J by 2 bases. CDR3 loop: CASSRQGNTEAFF. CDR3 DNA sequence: TGTGCCAGCAGCCGACAGGGCAACACTGAAGCTTTCTTT.

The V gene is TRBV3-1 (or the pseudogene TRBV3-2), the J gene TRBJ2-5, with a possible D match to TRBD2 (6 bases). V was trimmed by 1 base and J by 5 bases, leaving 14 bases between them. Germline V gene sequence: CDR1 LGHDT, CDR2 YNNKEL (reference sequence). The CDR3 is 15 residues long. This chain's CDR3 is CASSQATSIRETQYF. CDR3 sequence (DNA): TGTGCCAGCAGCCAAGCCACTAGCATCAGGGAGACCCAGTACTTC.

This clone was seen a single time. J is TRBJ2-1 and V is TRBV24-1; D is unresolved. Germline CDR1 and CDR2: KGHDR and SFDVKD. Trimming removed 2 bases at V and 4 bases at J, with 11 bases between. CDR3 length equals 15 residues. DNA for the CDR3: TGTGCCACCAGTGATTCTCTAAGACCATACAATGAGCAGTTCTTC. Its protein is CATSDSLRPYNEQFF.

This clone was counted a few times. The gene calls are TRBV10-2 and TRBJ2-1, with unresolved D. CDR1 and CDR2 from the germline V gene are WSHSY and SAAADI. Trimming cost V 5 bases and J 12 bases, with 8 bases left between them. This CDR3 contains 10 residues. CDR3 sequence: CASSSPVQFF. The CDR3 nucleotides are TGCGCCAGCAGTTCCCCGGTGCAGTTCTTC.

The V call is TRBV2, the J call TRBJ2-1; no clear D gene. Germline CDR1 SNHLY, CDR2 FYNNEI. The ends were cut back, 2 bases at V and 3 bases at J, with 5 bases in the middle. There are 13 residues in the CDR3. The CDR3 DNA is TGTGCCAGCAGTGAAAGACGCTACAATGAGCAGTTCTTC. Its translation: CASSERRYNEQFF.

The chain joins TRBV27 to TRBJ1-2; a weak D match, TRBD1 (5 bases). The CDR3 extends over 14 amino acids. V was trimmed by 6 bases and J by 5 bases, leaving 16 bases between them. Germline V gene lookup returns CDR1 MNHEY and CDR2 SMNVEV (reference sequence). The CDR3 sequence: CASSLMGTGYGYTF. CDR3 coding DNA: TGTGCCAGCAGCTTAATGGGCACAGGTTATGGCTACACCTTC.

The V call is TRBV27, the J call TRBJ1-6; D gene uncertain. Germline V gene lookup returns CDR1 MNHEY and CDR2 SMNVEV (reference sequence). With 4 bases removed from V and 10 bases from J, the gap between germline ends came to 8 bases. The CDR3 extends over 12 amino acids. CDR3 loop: CASSSEISPLHF. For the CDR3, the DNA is TGTGCCAGCAGTTCCGAAATATCACCCCTCCACTTT.